The rows below give T cell receptor beta chains drawn from one sample of a study of T cells in Graves' hyperthyroidism and ophthalmopathy. A single record per CDR3 protein comes from TCRdb applying MiXCR to the multiplex PCR reads. This table has more than 450,000 distinct CDR3 sequences, 14% appearing once. Source material: blood. The receptor set was obtained from a middle-aged woman with Graves' hyperthyroidism. Each CDR3 is given with its conserved first and last residue. Each record gives: CDR3 length, V gene, D gene, clone size, J gene, CDR3 protein, CDR3 DNA. D genes are given only for firm matches. The size field is filled for only some rows; it gives once, few, many or a size class.

len: 15
v_gene: TRBV3-1
d_gene: NA
abundance: many
j_gene: TRBJ2-7
CDR3aa: CASSQVLTASYEQYF
CDR3nt: TGTGCCAGCAGCCAAGTACTGACGGCTAGCTACGAGCAGTACTTC

len: 14
v_gene: TRBV28
d_gene: NA
abundance: NA
j_gene: TRBJ2-3
CDR3aa: CASSPSLAASTQYF
CDR3nt: TGTGCCAGCAGTCCCTCCCTGGCGGCCTCAACGCAGTATTTT

len: 14
v_gene: TRBV12-3/TRBV12-4
d_gene: NA
abundance: many
j_gene: TRBJ1-2
CDR3aa: CASRVEPANYGYTF
CDR3nt: TGTGCCAGCAGGGTTGAGCCAGCTAACTATGGCTACACCTTC

len: 16
v_gene: TRBV30
d_gene: NA
abundance: many
j_gene: TRBJ2-4
CDR3aa: CAWSEGGTEAKNIQYF
CDR3nt: TGTGCCTGGAGTGAGGGCGGGACAGAAGCCAAAAACATTCAGTACTTC

len: 19
v_gene: TRBV4-2
d_gene: TRBD2
abundance: NA
j_gene: TRBJ2-2
CDR3aa: CASSLLGLAGGSNTGELFF
CDR3nt: TGTGCCAGCAGCCTATTGGGACTAGCGGGAGGATCCAACACCGGGGAGCTGTTTTTT

len: 14
v_gene: TRBV19
d_gene: NA
abundance: many
j_gene: TRBJ2-7
CDR3aa: CASSLTGKGHEQYF
CDR3nt: TGTGCCAGTAGTCTTACAGGGAAAGGCCACGAGCAGTACTTC

len: 14
v_gene: TRBV5-1
d_gene: NA
abundance: NA
j_gene: TRBJ2-2
CDR3aa: CATRETSNTGELFF
CDR3nt: TGCGCCACTCGGGAGACCTCGAACACCGGGGAGCTGTTTTTT

len: 16
v_gene: TRBV24-1
d_gene: TRBD1
abundance: NA
j_gene: TRBJ2-2
CDR3aa: CATSDLGQGDTGELFF
CDR3nt: TGTGCCACCAGTGACCTGGGACAGGGGGACACCGGGGAGCTGTTTTTT

len: 15
v_gene: TRBV28
d_gene: TRBD1
abundance: many
j_gene: TRBJ1-5
CDR3aa: CASSRSDRDNQPQHF
CDR3nt: TGTGCCAGCAGCCGCTCCGACAGGGATAATCAGCCCCAGCATTTT

len: 16
v_gene: TRBV27
d_gene: NA
abundance: many
j_gene: TRBJ1-1
CDR3aa: CASSLSWRGGSTEAFF
CDR3nt: TGTGCCAGCAGTCTAAGTTGGAGGGGGGGTAGCACTGAAGCTTTCTTT

len: 18
v_gene: TRBV27
d_gene: TRBD2
abundance: many
j_gene: TRBJ2-2
CDR3aa: CASSRGTSGYTNTGELFF
CDR3nt: TGTGCCAGCAGTAGGGGGACTAGCGGGTATACGAACACCGGGGAGCTGTTTTTT

len: 14
v_gene: TRBV28
d_gene: NA
abundance: many
j_gene: TRBJ1-6
CDR3aa: CASQVPGPNSPLHF
CDR3nt: TGTGCCAGCCAGGTACCGGGGCCTAATTCACCCCTCCACTTT

len: 14
v_gene: TRBV7-3
d_gene: NA
abundance: many
j_gene: TRBJ1-2
CDR3aa: CASSRRWGNYGYTF
CDR3nt: TGTGCCAGCAGTCGCCGGTGGGGGAACTATGGCTACACCTTC

len: 12
v_gene: TRBV30
d_gene: NA
abundance: NA
j_gene: TRBJ2-7
CDR3aa: CAWSVGGIEQYF
CDR3nt: TGTGCCTGGAGTGTAGGAGGGATCGAGCAGTACTTC